This paragraph covers one TCR beta chain sequence. Germline CDR1 SGHRS, CDR2 YFSETQ. There are 13 residues in the CDR3. Trimming at V came to 2 bases and at J to 6 bases, leaving 4 bases not matched to a gene. Sequenced by immunoSEQ multiplex PCR; TCRdb stores in-frame clones only, minus some. This table has about 94,000 clones, about 85% appearing once. The data were taken from a study of T cell responses to AZD1222 COVID-19 vaccine. Specimen: peripheral blood, collected 28 days after the second AZD1222 dose. This TCR derives from an adult who received the AZD1222 COVID-19 vaccine. The chain carries TRBV5-1 and TRBJ1-2, with 7 bases identical to TRBD1. CDR3 DNA: TGCGCCAGCAGCTTCGGGGACAGCGATGGCTACACCTTC. Its protein is CASSFGDSDGYTF. The full variable domain, rest sourced from reference TRBV5-1 and TRBJ1-2, is KAGVTQTPRYLIKTRGQQVTLSCSPISGHRSVSWYQQTPGQGLQFLFEYFSETQRNKGNFPGRFSGRQFSNSRSEMNVSTLELGDSALYLCASSFGDSDGYTFGSGTRLTVV.